The 10 T cell receptor beta chains below were found in one sample sequenced in a study of blood T cells in healthy people across ages. PCR was performed a second time for about 7 to 11 cycles using a sample-barcoded 5' primer and a J-beta primer mix. A single record per CDR3 protein comes from TCRdb applying MiXCR to the 5' RACE reads. Of about 580,000 distinct CDR3 sequences in the sample, 47% were seen once. Sequenced input: blood. These receptors all come from a man older than 75 in good health.

This clonotype was recorded at least ten times. This chain connects TRBV6-5 to TRBJ2-7; TRBD1 agrees at 10 bases. This CDR3 contains 14 residues. The V segment lost 5 bases and the J segment 0 bases; nucleotides outside the gene matches: 1. The germline V gene has CDR1 MNHEY and CDR2 SVGAGI. CDR3 nucleotide sequence: TGTGCCAGCAGTCGGACAGGGGGCTCCTACGAGCAGTACTTC. Amino acid sequence: CASSRTGGSYEQYF.

In this sample, this clonotype turned up a few times. The chain joins TRBV6-6 to TRBJ2-2, with 9 positions matching TRBD1. The CDR3 totals 17 residues. The V gene's germline CDR1 is MNHNY and CDR2 SVGAGI (reference sequence). J was trimmed by 0 bases and V by 2 bases; bases with no gene match: 4. The CDR3 reads CASSYGTGIPNTGELFF. As DNA, the CDR3 is TGTGCCAGCAGTTACGGGACAGGGATCCCGAACACCGGGGAGCTGTTTTTT.

This clonotype has only a few counts. The chain carries TRBV9 and TRBJ2-3; D is undetermined. The CDR3 totals 15 residues. CDR1 SGDLS and CDR2 YYNGEE come from the germline V gene. V lost 3 bases and J lost 6, with 17 bases in between. This CDR3 is CASSEAALPGDTQYF. The CDR3 coding sequence is TGTGCCAGCAGCGAGGCCGCATTACCCGGGGATACGCAGTATTTT.

This clonotype was seen a few times. This chain links TRBV18 with TRBJ2-7; D gene ambiguous. V lost 6 bases to trimming and J lost 0 bases, with 15 bases between them. The CDR3 loop spans 15 amino acids. Germline V gene lookup returns CDR1 KGHSH and CDR2 LQKENI. The CDR3 reads CASSQTGKSSYEQYF. CDR3 in DNA: TGTGCCAGCTCTCAGACTGGGAAGAGCTCCTACGAGCAGTACTTC.

The count of this clonotype is one. The J gene is TRBJ2-7, the V gene TRBV5-1; tentative D call: TRBD1 (5 bases). Germline CDR1 is SGHRS and CDR2 is YFSETQ. The V and J ends lost 5 bases and 1 base respectively, with 10 bases between them. This CDR3 comprises 13 residues. The CDR3 bases are TGCGCCAGCAGTCCAAGACAGTCCTACGAGCAGTACTTC. It is translated as CASSPRQSYEQYF.

The gene calls are TRBV20-1 and TRBJ1-4; TRBD1 matches 8 bases. Unmatched junction bases numbered 4, after V lost 1 base and J lost 3 bases. The CDR3 runs to 15 residues. Germline V lookup: CDR1 DFQATT, CDR2 SNEGSKA (reference sequence). The DNA for the CDR3 is TGCAGTGCTAGAGGGACAGGGAACCCTAATGAAAAACTGTTTTTT. Translated, it gives CSARGTGNPNEKLFF.

The chain joins TRBV28 to TRBJ1-4; weak D call: TRBD1 (5 bases). The CDR3 spans 16 residues. Germline V gene data show CDR1 as MDHEN and CDR2 as SYDVKM. Trimming cost V 5 bases and J 8 bases, with 21 bases left between them. CDR3 bases: TGTGCCAGCAGTGCCACACGAGGGACGCTAAGGGAAAAACTGTTTTTT. Translating it yields CASSATRGTLREKLFF.

Concerning this clonotype: This sequence may be a read error, since a much larger clone differs from it by one base. The chain recombines TRBV6-2 or TRBV6-3 with TRBJ2-5; D remains ambiguous. In germline, CDR1 is MNHEY, CDR2 SVGEGT. With 2 bases removed from V and 4 bases from J, the gap between germline ends came to 5 bases. CDR3 length equals 12 residues. Here the CDR3 DNA reads TGTGCCAGCAGTTACCCGATAGAGACCCAGTACTTC. Translating it yields CASSYPIETQYF.

CDR3 sequence (DNA): TGTGCCATCAGCCAGACGGCTTATGGCTACACCTTC. Translated, it gives CAISQTAYGYTF. V usage is TRBV10-3 and J usage is TRBJ1-2; D is unresolved. CDR1 and CDR2 from the germline V gene are ENHRY and SYGVKD. This CDR3 is built from 12 residues. V lost 6 bases and J lost 5, with 10 bases in between.

The chain uses TRBV11-3 and TRBJ2-5; TRBD1 is a possible D gene (6 bases). CDR1 SGHNT and CDR2 YENEEA come from the germline V gene. With 1 base removed from V and 3 bases from J, the gap between germline ends came to 12 bases. There are 15 residues in the CDR3. CDR3 in DNA: TGTGCCAGCAGCTTAGGGCAGGGGAGCGAAGAGACCCAGTACTTC. As protein: CASSLGQGSEETQYF.